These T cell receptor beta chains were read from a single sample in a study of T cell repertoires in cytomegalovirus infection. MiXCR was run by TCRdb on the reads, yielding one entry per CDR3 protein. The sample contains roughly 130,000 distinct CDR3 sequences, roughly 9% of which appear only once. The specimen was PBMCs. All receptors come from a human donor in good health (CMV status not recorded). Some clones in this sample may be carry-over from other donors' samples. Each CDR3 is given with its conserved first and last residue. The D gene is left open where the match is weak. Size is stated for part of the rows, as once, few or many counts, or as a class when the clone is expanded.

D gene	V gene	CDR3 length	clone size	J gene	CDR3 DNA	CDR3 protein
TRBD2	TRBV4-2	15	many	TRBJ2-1	TGTGCCAGCAGCCAAGTGAGCGGGGGGTACAATGAGCAGTTCTTC	CASSQVSGGYNEQFF
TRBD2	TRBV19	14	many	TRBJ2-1	TGTGCCAGTACCCCCGGGACTAGCGTTTATGAGCAGTTCTTC	CASTPGTSVYEQFF
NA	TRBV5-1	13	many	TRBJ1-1	TGCGCCAGCAGCCAACTCCTGGACGGGGAAGCTTTCTTT	CASSQLLDGEAFF
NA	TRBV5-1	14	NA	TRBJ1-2	TGCGCCAGCACCCCCGATTGGGGCAACTATGGCTACACCTTC	CASTPDWGNYGYTF
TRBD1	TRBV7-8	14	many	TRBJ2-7	TGTGCCAGCAGCCAGAGGACAGGGGGCTACGAGCAGTACTTC	CASSQRTGGYEQYF
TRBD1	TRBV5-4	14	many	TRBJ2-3	TGTGCCAGCAGGTTCGGACAGGGCACAGATACGCAGTATTTT	CASRFGQGTDTQYF
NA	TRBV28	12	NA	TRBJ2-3	TGTGCCTCCGAAACTAGCACAGATACGCAGTATTTT	CASETSTDTQYF
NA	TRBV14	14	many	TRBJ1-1	TGTGCCAGCAGCCAAGATGGTATGAACACTGAAGCTTTCTTT	CASSQDGMNTEAFF
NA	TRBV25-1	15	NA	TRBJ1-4	TGTGCCAGCAGGGCGTCGGCGGGGGCGGGTGAAAAACTGTTTTTT	CASRASAGAGEKLFF
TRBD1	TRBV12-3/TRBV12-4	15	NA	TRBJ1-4	TGTGCCAGCTGCCCCTCCGGGACAGATAATGAAAAACTGTTTTTT	CASCPSGTDNEKLFF
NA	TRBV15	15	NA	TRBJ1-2	TGTGCCACCAGCAGAGTCCCCACAAGGAGGTATGGCTACACCTTC	CATSRVPTRRYGYTF
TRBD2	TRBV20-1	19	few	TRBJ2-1	TGCAGTGCTAGTGCCGCGGGGGCTAGCGGGGGCCTTAACTACAATGAGCAGTTCTTC	CSASAAGASGGLNYNEQFF
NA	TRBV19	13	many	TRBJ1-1	TGTGCCAGTAGTATGTTGGGGAAAACTGAAGCTTTCTTT	CASSMLGKTEAFF
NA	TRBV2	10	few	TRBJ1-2	TGTGCCAGCTCTTCCAATGGCTACACCTTC	CASSSNGYTF
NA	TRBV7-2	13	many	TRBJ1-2	TGTGCCAGCAGCTTAGGAGTGTATCACGGCTACACCTTC	CASSLGVYHGYTF
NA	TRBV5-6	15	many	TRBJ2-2	TGTGCCAGCAGCAGATTTACTTTGAACACCGGGGAGCTGTTTTTT	CASSRFTLNTGELFF
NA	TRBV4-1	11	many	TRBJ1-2	TGCGCCAGCAGCCTAATATATGGCTACACCTTC	CASSLIYGYTF
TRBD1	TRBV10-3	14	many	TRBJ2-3	TGTGCCATCACGTCGGGACAGGCCACAGATACGCAGTATTTT	CAITSGQATDTQYF
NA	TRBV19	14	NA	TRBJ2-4	TGTGCCAGTAGCCCCCAACTAGCCAAAAACATTCAGTACTTC	CASSPQLAKNIQYF
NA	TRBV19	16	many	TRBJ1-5	TGTGCCAGTAGTATCCCCCGTTTAAGGAGCAATCAGCCCCAGCATTTT	CASSIPRLRSNQPQHF
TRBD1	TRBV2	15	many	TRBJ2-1	TGTGCCAGCAGTTATCAGGACAGGTCGGGGAATGAGCAGTTCTTC	CASSYQDRSGNEQFF
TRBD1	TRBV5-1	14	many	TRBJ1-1	TGCGCCAGCAGCAGGACAGGTTGGGACACTGAAGCTTTCTTT	CASSRTGWDTEAFF
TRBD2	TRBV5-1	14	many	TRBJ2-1	TGCGCCAGCGAACCTAGCGGGACCTACAATGAGCAGTTCTTC	CASEPSGTYNEQFF
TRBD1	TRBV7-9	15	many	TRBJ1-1	TGTGCCAGCAGCTTCCCGACAGGGGAGGGCACTGAAGCTTTCTTT	CASSFPTGEGTEAFF
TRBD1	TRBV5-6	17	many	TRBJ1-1	TGTGCCAGCAGCGGTATCCTGAACCGGGACAGGGGGCAGCGAGCTTTCTTT	CASSGILNRDRGQRAFF
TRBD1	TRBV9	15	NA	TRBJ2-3	TGTGCCAGCAGCGCGGGACAGGGGCGGACAGATACGCAGTATTTT	CASSAGQGRTDTQYF
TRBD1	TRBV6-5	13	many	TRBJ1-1	TGTGCCAGCAGTTATTACCAGGGGGCTGAAGCTTTCTTT	CASSYYQGAEAFF
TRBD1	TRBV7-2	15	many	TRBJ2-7	TGTGCCAGCAGCCTCGGACAGGGGAAGATTTACGAGCAGTACTTC	CASSLGQGKIYEQYF
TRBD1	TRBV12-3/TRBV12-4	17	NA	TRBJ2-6	TGTGCCAGCAACACCGGGACAGGGACTTCTGGGGCCAACGTCCTGACTTTC	CASNTGTGTSGANVLTF